The 3 T cell receptor beta chains given below trace back to one sample, sequenced in a study of shared clonotypes between healthy human individuals. Clones were sequenced by immunoSEQ multiplex PCR, and TCRdb holds only the in-frame ones, with some missing. This sample carries 2 million to 2.5 million clones, 90% to 96% of them seen once, and the ten largest clones take approximately 0.13%. What was sequenced was naive CD4+ T cells sorted from blood. Indicated subset: CD45RA+ positively selected. Receptor source: a young man in good health.

The V gene is TRBV5-4, the J gene TRBJ1-6; the D gene is possibly TRBD1 (5 bases). Germline-derived CDR1 and CDR2 are SGHNT and YYREEE (reference sequence). V gave up 0 bases and J gave up 9 bases, with 13 bases separating them. The CDR3 is 15 amino acids. The CDR3 DNA reads as TGTGCCAGCAGCTTGGGGGGGTTCATCGGTTCACCCCTCCACTTT. Residues: CASSLGGFIGSPLHF.

V gene TRBV11-2 combines with J gene TRBJ1-1; D not resolved. Trimming removed 0 bases from V and 4 bases from J, with 6 bases in between. Germline V lookup: CDR1 SGHAT, CDR2 FQNNGV. The CDR3 has 13 amino acids. The CDR3 here is CASSLEGATEAFF. The CDR3, as DNA: TGTGCCAGCAGCTTAGAGGGTGCCACTGAAGCTTTCTTT. Together with reference TRBV11-2 and TRBJ1-1, the CDR3 gives the full variable domain: EAGVAQSPRYKIIEKRQSVAFWCNPISGHATLYWYQQILGQGPKLLIQFQNNGVVDDSQLPKDRFSAERLKGVDSTLKIQPAKLEDSAVYLCASSLEGATEAFFGQGTRLTVV.

To note about this clone: Germline is not matched at one junction end, which may reflect a read error. The chain joins TRBV6-6 to TRBJ1-1; 9 positions agree with TRBD1. The CDR3 consists of 14 residues. Germline V gene data show CDR1 as MNHNY and CDR2 as SVGAGI (reference sequence). The CDR3 spells CATAGTGWNSEAFF. The CDR3 DNA reads TGTGCCACGGCCGGGACAGGGTGGAACTCTGAAGCTTTCTTT.